These 7 T cell receptor gamma chains were all obtained from the same sample, sequenced in a study of Vδ1+ human thymocytes (dated by TCRdb to the late 2010s). TCRdb shows the sequencer as Illumina MiSeq. RNA extraction was performed with the RNeasy mini kit, and reverse transcription was done with Superscript III. To generate the CDR3 amplicons, a multiplex PCR was run using pooled V-gene forward primers together with a constant-region reverse primer that carried Illumina adaptor overhangs. Identical DNA sequences were merged into single rows after TCRdb reprocessed the public reads with CATT. The sample profile shows 25,000 to 30,000 gamma-chain clones; 15% to 25% of them were found once. 1.8% of the sample lies in the top ten. Their antigens are not known. General findings and caveats noted by the study authors: Thymic TRG and TRD repertoires appeared highly polyclonal with Gaussian CDR3 length distributions, unlike oligoclonal peripheral blood repertoires.

The sequenced sample consisted of Vdelta1+ gamma-delta thymocytes from the thymus. The cell subset or site label corresponds to: FACS-sorted CD3+ TCRalphabeta- TCRVdelta1+ TCRVdelta2- thymocytes. The receptor source for this set is a boy in the first two years of life who had congenital heart surgery.

This clone appeared a few times. V gene TRGV3 combines with J gene TRGJP2. V trimming: 0 bases; J trimming: 0 bases; junction bases outside the gene matches: 13. The V gene's germline CDR1 is VTNTFY and CDR2 YDVSTARD (reference sequence). This CDR3 is built from 19 residues. CDR3 sequence reads: CATWDRPITPYSSDWIKTF. In nucleotides, the CDR3 is TGTGCCACCTGGGACAGGCCCATCACACCCTATAGTAGTGATTGGATCAAGACGTTT.

This chain joins TRGV4 and TRGJ1 or TRGJ2. This CDR3 contains 13 residues. CDR1 and CDR2 from the germline V gene are EGSTGY and YDSYTSSV. Germline trimming cut 4 bases from V and 7 bases from J; bases unmatched to any gene: 10. CDR3 bases: TGTGCCACCTGGGACGGAAAAGGGTATAAGAAACTCTTT. This encodes CATWDGKGYKKLF.

By proportion, this clone is medium-sized. The sample holds other DNA sequences that translate to the same CDR3. The rearrangement uses TRGV9 and TRGJ1 or TRGJ2. Germline V lookup: CDR1 GITISATS, CDR2 ISYDGTV (reference sequence). The V and J ends lost 3 bases and 6 bases, in that order; junction bases with no gene match: 2. The CDR3 totals 11 residues. CDR3 loop: CALWEPYKKLF. As DNA, the CDR3 is TGTGCCTTGTGGGAGCCTTATAAGAAACTCTTT.

The rearrangement uses TRGV9 and TRGJ1 or TRGJ2. The CDR3 runs 12 residues. The germline gives CDR1 GITISATS, CDR2 ISYDGTV (reference sequence). V lost 6 bases to trimming and J lost 12 bases; unmatched junction nucleotides: 14. This CDR3 reads CALWRRGITKLF. DNA for the CDR3: TGTGCCTTGTGGAGGAGGGGAATAACGAAACTCTTT.

In its sample, this clone was seen a few times. At the DNA level, this CDR3 is encoded by other sequences in the same sample as well. The rearrangement links TRGV4 to TRGJ1 or TRGJ2. The CDR3 spans 13 residues. V dropped 0 bases and J dropped 8; count of bases not matched to a gene: 7. Germline V CDR1 and CDR2: EGSTGY, YDSYTSSV. The CDR3 spells CATWDGPFHKKLF. For the CDR3, the DNA is TGTGCCACCTGGGATGGGCCTTTTCATAAGAAACTCTTT.

This clone qualifies as medium-sized. The genes are TRGV5 and TRGJ1 or TRGJ2. With 6 bases clipped from V and 3 bases from J, the junction kept 2 bases outside the gene matches. The germline V gene encodes CDR1 VINAFY and CDR2 YDVSNSKD. The CDR3 is 11 amino acids. The CDR3 nucleotides read TGTGCCACCTGGATTTATTATAAGAAACTCTTT. Its translation: CATWIYYKKLF.

This clone showed up just a few times. In the same sample, other DNA sequences code for this CDR3. The genes are TRGV9 and TRGJ1 or TRGJ2. The V gene's germline CDR1 is GITISATS and CDR2 ISYDGTV (reference sequence). The CDR3 runs 15 residues. With 3 bases clipped from V and 8 bases from J, the junction kept 16 bases outside the gene matches. The CDR3 spells CALWERSPFVDKKLF. The CDR3 DNA reads TGTGCCTTGTGGGAGAGGAGCCCCTTTGTTGATAAGAAACTCTTT.